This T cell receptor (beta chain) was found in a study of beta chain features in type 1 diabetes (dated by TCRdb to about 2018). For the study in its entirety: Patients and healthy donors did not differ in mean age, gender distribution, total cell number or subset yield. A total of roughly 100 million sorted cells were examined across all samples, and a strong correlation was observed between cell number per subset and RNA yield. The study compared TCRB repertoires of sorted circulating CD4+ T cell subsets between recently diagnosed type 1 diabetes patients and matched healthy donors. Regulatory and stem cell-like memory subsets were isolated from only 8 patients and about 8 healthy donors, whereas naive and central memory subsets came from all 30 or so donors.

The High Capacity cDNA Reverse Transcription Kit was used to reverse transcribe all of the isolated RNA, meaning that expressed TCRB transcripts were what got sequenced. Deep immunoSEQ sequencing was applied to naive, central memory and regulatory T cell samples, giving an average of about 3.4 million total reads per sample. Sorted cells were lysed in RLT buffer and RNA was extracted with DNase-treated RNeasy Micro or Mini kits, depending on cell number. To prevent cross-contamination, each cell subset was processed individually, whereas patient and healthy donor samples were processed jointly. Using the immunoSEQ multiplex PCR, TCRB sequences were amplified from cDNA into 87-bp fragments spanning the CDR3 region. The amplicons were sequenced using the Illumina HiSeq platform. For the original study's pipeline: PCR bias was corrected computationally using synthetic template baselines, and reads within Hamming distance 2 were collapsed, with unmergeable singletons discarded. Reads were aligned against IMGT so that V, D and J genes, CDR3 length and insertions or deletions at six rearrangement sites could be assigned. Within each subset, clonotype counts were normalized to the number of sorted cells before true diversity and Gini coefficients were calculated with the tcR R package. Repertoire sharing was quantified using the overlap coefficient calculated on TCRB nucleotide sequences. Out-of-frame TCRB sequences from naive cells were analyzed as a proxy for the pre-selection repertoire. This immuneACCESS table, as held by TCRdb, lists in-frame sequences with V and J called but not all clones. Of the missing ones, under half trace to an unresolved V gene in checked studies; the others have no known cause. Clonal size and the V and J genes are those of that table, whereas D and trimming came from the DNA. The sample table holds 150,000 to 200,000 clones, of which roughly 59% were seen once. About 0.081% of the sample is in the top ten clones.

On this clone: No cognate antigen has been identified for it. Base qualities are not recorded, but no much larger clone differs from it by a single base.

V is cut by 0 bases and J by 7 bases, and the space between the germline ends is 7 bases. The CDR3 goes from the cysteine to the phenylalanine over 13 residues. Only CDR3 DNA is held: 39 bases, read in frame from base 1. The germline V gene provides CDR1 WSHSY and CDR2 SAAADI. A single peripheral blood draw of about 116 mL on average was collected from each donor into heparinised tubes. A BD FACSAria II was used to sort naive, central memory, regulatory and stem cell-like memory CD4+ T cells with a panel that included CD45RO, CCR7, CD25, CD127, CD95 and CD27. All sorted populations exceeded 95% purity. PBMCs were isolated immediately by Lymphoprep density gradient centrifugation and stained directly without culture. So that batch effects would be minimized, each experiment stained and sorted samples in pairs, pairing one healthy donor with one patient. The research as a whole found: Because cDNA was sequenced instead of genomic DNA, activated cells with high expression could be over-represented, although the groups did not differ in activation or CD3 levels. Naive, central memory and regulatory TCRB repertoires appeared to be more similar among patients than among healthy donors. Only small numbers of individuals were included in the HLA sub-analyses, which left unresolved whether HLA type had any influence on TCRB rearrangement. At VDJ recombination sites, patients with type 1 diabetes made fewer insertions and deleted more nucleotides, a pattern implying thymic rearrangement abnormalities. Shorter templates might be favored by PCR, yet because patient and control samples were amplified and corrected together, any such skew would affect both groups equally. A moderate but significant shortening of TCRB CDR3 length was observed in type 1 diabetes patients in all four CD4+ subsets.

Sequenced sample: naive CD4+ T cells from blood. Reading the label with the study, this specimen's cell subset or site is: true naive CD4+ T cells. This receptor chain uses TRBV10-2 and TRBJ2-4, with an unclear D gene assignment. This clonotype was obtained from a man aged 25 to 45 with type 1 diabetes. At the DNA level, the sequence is TGCGCCAGCAGTGAGTCTGAGAGTAACATTCAGTACTTC. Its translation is CASSESESNIQYF.